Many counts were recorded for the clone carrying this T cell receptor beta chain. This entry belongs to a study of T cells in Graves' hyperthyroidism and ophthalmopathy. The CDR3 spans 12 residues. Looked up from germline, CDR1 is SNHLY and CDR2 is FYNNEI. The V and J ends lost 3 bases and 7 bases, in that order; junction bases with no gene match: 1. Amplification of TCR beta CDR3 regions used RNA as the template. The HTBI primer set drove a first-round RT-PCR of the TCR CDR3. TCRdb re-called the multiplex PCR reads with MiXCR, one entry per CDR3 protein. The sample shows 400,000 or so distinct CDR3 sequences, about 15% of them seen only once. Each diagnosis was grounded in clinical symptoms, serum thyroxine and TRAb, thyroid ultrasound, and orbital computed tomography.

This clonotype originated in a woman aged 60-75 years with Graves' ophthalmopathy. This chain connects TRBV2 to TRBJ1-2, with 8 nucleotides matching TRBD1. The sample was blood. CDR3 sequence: CASSDRGLGYTF. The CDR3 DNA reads TGTGCCAGCAGTGACAGGGGGCTTGGCTACACCTTC.